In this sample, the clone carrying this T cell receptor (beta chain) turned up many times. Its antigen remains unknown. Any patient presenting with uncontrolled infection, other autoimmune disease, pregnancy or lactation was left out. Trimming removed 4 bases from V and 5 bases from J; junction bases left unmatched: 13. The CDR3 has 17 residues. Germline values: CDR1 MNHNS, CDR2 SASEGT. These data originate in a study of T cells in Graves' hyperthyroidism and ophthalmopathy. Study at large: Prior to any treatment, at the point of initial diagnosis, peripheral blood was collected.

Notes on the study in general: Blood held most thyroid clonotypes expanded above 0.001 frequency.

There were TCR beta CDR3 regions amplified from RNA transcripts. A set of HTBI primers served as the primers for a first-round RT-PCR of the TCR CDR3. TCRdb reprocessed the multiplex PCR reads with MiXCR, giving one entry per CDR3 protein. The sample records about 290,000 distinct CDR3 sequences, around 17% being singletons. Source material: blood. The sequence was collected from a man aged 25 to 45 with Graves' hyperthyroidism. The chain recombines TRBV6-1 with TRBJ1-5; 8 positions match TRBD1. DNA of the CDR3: TGTGCCAGCAGTGGGGTCCGGGACAGGAACTGGCATCAGCCCCAGCATTTT. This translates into CASSGVRDRNWHQPQHF.